This TCR beta chain was identified in a study of T cells in women clearing cervical HPV infection. Findings and caveats of the study: Richness differences could reflect unmeasured T-cell content per sample.

Concerning this clone: The antigen remains undetermined. The CDR3 extends 3 residues past the end of the read, so its final part is completed from the germline J gene.

Data came from immunoSEQ multiplex PCR; TCRdb stores just in-frame clones and leaves some out. The sample's table shows 15,000 to 20,000 clones. The CDR3 length is 14 residues. Trimming took 0 bases from V and 2 from J, leaving 10 bases between them. The germline gives CDR1 GTSNPN, CDR2 SVGIG (reference sequence). The chain recombines TRBV30 with TRBJ2-5, with a possible D match to TRBD2 (6 bases). The receptor comes from a woman aged 18 to 69 with a cervical HPV16 infection that either progressed to CIN3+ or cleared (not recorded which). The source material was blood buffy coat. CDR3 loop: CAWSVGSGQETQYF. The part of the CDR3 DNA that was read is TGTGCCTGGAGTGTAGGTAGCGGTCAAGAGACC. The entire variable domain, with the rest obtained from reference TRBV30 and TRBJ2-5, is as follows: SQTIHQWPATLVQPVGSPLSLECTVEGTSNPNLYWYRQAAGRGLQLLFYSVGIGQISSEVPQNLSASRPQDRQFILSSKKLLLSDSGFYLCAWSVGSGQETQYFGPGTRLLVL.